This TCR beta chain was recorded in a study of blood T cell repertoires in COVID-19. Study-level information: COVID-19 samples collected from the United States, Italy and Spain covered acute and convalescent phases. From T cells, B-cell-depleted T cells, or PBMCs came the material, which was cDNA or gDNA.

Original handling: Reference gene primer amplification gave nucleated cell count estimates. Some clones are missing from TCRdb's copy, which holds only in-frame ones; the method was immunoSEQ multiplex PCR. V and J calls and clone size are given by that table; D and trimming were obtained from the DNA. The sample includes 180,000 or so clones, about 87% of them seen just once. This clone was seen a single time. The length of the CDR3 is 14 residues. Germline CDR1 is LGHDT and CDR2 is YNNKEL (reference sequence). Trimming cost V 8 bases and J 2 bases, with 12 bases left between them. The chain carries TRBV3-1 (or the pseudogene TRBV3-2) and TRBJ1-4; D not certain. Sequenced: peripheral blood. This sequence was found in a woman aged 45-59 years with acute or convalescent COVID-19. CDR3 in amino acids: CASSHGWTNEKLFF. In DNA form, the CDR3 reads TGTGCCAGCTCCCACGGTTGGACTAATGAAAAACTGTTTTTT.